Included here is one TCR beta chain sequence, with context. Its antigen remains unidentified. This record belongs to a study of T cell responses to AZD1222 COVID-19 vaccine. Study-level findings and limits: Spike-specific TCR breadth and depth both grew after two AZD1222 doses. Regions 160-218 and 743-854 dominated among vaccine-associated CD4 TCRs spanning spike. Nearly half of spike-specific TCRs reportedly target unmutated variant regions. Donors skewed white British and female; clonal diversity was possibly underestimated.

TCRdb's table, derived via immunoSEQ multiplex PCR, lists solely in-frame clones and lacks some. The table lists 110,000 to 150,000 clones, roughly 90% of them singletons, with 2.5% to 4% in the top ten. The V end lost 0 bases, the J end lost 4 bases, and 9 bases lay between the germline ends. The CDR3 spans 14 residues. Germline V lookup: CDR1 MGHRA, CDR2 YSYEKL. V gene TRBV4-1 combines with J gene TRBJ1-2; D is ambiguous. The source was peripheral blood, collected on day 0 of AZD1222 vaccination. This receptor was identified in an adult in good health. The CDR3 protein is CASSQDWQVYGYTF. CDR3 bases: TGCGCCAGCAGCCAAGATTGGCAGGTCTATGGCTACACCTTC.